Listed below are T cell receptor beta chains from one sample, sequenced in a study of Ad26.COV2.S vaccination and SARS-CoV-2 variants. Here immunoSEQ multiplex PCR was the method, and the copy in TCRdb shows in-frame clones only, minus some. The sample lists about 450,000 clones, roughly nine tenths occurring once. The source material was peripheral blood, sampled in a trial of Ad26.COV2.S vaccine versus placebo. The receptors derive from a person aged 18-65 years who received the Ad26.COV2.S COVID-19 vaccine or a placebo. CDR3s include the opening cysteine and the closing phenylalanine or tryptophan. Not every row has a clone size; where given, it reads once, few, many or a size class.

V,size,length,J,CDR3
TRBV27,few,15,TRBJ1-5,CASSADRGWNQPQHF
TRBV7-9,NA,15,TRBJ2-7,CASSLVYRGTGEQYF
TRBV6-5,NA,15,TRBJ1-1,CASNNRGLMNTEAFF
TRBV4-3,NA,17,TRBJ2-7,CASSPRTGGHLSYEQYF
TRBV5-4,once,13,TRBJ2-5,CASSFRGSLTQYF
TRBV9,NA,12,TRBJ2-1,CASSLTIHEQFF
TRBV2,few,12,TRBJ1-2,CASRDNNYGYTF
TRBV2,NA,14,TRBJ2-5,CASLITGLAETQYF
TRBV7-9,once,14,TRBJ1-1,CASRHTGPDTEAFF
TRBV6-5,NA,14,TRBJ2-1,CASSYSGTYNEQFF
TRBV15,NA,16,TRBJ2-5,CATSSPGQGKKETQYF
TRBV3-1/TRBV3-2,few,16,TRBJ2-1,CASSQDGDHQLNEQFF
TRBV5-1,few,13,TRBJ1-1,CASSLGMNTEAFF
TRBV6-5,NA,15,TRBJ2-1,CASRGSGGLLLGQFF
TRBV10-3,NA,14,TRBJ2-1,CAISGGELGNEQFF
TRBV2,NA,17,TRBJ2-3,CASSVYSSGGDTDTQYF
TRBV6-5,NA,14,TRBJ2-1,CASRGQPAGDEQFF
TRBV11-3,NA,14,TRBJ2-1,CASSFGTGENEQFF
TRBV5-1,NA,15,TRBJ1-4,CASSLTQRGHEKLFF
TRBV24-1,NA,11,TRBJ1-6,CATSPWDMGHF
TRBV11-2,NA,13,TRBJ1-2,CASSSPGWGSYTF
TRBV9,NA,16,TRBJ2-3,CASSVASNREGDTQYF
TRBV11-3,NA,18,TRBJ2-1,CASSLGIKGGGPYNEQFF
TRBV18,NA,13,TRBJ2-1,CASSPPSSDEQFF
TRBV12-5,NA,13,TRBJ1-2,CASGFAYIYGYTF
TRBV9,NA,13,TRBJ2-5,CASSVQVGETQYF
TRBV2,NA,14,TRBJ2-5,CASSHTGTEETQYF
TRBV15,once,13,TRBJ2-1,CATSFPIGEKQFF
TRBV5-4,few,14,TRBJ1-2,CASTKMGGLYGYTF
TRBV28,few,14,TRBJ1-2,CASSLGDRVYGYTF
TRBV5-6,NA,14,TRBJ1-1,CASSWGFGDTEAFF
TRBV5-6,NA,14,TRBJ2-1,CASHQWSSYNEQFF
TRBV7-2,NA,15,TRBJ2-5,CASSSYGTGDETQYF
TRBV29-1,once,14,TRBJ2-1,CSVAPRDTYNEQFF
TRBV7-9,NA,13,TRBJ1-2,CASSLAGNYGYTF
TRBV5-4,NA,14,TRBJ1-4,CASSLGGANEKLFF
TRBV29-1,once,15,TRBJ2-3,CSVEGPGHPTDTQYF
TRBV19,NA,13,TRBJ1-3,CASSLASGNTIYF
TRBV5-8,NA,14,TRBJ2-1,CASSPGTGGHEQFF
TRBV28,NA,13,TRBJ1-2,CASSRQGNYGYTF
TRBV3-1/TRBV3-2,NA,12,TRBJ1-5,CASSQADQPQHF
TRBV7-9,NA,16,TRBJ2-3,CASSSRTGGYTDTQYF
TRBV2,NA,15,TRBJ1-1,CASSVGGHLNTEAFF
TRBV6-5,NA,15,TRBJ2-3,CASLLVAGGDDTQYF
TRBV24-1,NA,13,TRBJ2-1,CATVGPSANEQFF
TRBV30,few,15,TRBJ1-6,CAWSVLSKGNSPLHF
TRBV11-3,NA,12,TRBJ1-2,CASSPTGYGYTF
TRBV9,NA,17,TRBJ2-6,CASSARDQSSGANVLTF
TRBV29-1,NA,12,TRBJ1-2,CSVEAQAGGYTF
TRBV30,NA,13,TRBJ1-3,CAWSGPSGNTIYF
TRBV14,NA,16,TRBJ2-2,CASSRGLHRGTGELFF
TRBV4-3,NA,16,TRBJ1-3,CASSQDPPRSGNTIYF
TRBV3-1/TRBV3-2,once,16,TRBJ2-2,CASSRLTASLTGELFF